A single sample gave rise to the 10 T cell receptor beta chains below, sequenced in a study of blood T cell repertoires in COVID-19. Assay: immunoSEQ multiplex PCR; the TCRdb copy retains only in-frame clones and omits some. The table records fewer than 350,000 clones, more than 80% of them present only once. The source material was peripheral blood. The receptors come from a woman younger than 45 with COVID-19, enrolled during active disease.

The gene calls are TRBV28 and TRBJ1-2; 8 bases map to TRBD1. Germline CDR1 is MDHEN and CDR2 is SYDVKM. Trimming took 6 bases from V and 4 from J; bases not matched to a gene: 10. This CDR3 contains 15 residues. DNA for the CDR3: TGTGCCAGCAGGGATGACAGGGGAACGGGCTATGGCTACACCTTC. Translated, it gives CASRDDRGTGYGYTF.

The V call is TRBV4-1, the J call TRBJ1-1; TRBD1 might be the D (5 bases). CDR3 length: 15 residues. Germline-derived CDR1 and CDR2 are MGHRA and YSYEKL. Trimming removed 2 bases at V and 6 bases at J, with 16 bases between. CDR3 coding DNA: TGCGCCAGCAGCCAAACTCCCGGGGGTCGGCCTGAAGCTTTCTTT. This encodes CASSQTPGGRPEAFF.

The rearrangement links TRBV29-1 to TRBJ1-2; D might be TRBD1 (5 bases). CDR1 SQVTM and CDR2 ANQGSEA come from the germline V gene. Trimming removed 1 base at V and 6 bases at J, with 15 bases between. This CDR3 spans 14 amino acids. The CDR3 DNA reads as TGCAGCGTTGAAGGCAGGGATTCAGAGAATGGCTACACCTTC. Translating gives CSVEGRDSENGYTF. Variable domain in full (rest from reference TRBV29-1 and TRBJ1-2): SAVISQKPSRDICQRGTSLTIQCQVDSQVTMMFWYRQQPGQSLTLIATANQGSEATYESGFVIDKFPISRPNLTFSTLTVSNMSPEDSSIYLCSVEGRDSENGYTFGSGTRLTVV.

The rearrangement joins TRBV6-2 or TRBV6-3 to TRBJ1-2; 7 nucleotides line up with TRBD1. V shed 4 bases, J shed 4 bases, and the junction held 3 bases outside the gene matches. Per germline, CDR1 MNHEY and CDR2 SVGEGT. The CDR3 is made up of 13 amino acids. The chain's CDR3 is CASSLGTAYGYTF. The CDR3 bases are TGTGCCAGCAGTTTAGGGACAGCCTATGGCTACACCTTC.

V usage is TRBV6-5 and J usage is TRBJ1-1; 7 bases are a match to TRBD1. V lost 6 bases, J lost 4 bases, and 8 bases stayed unmatched. The CDR3 totals 14 residues. Germline CDR1 and CDR2: MNHEY and SVGAGI. Written as DNA, the CDR3 is TGTGCCAGCAGATCAACAGGGGTTGGCACTGAAGCTTTCTTT. It specifies CASRSTGVGTEAFF.

The chain combines TRBV2 with TRBJ1-6; unclear D gene. The CDR3 is 14 amino acids. The V end was cut by 8 bases, the J end by 7 bases, with 15 bases between. Germline values: CDR1 SNHLY, CDR2 FYNNEI. The CDR3 loop reads CASSDFSRNSPLHF. The CDR3 region has the DNA TGTGCCAGCTCGGACTTTTCGAGGAATTCACCCCTCCACTTT. The complete variable domain, with remaining parts taken from reference TRBV2 and TRBJ1-6, reads EPEVTQTPSHQVTQMGQEVILRCVPISNHLYFYWYRQILGQKVEFLVSFYNNEISEKSEIFDDQFSVERPDGSNFTLKIRSTKLEDSAMYFCASSDFSRNSPLHFGNGTRLTVT.

The rearrangement uses TRBV6-5 and TRBJ2-1, with a tentative D call TRBD1 (5 bases). V lost 4 bases and J 5 bases, leaving 12 bases between the germline ends. Germline V gene data show CDR1 as MNHEY and CDR2 as SVGAGI. This CDR3 has 14 amino acids. CDR3 DNA: TGTGCCAGCAGTTCCCCCTCAGGGAACAATGAGCAGTTCTTC. Protein sequence: CASSSPSGNNEQFF.

V usage is TRBV30 and J usage is TRBJ1-2; D call uncertain. Trimming left V 8 bases short and J 8 bases short, with 12 bases between. CDR1 is GTSNPN, CDR2 SVGIG, per germline (reference sequence). CDR3 size: 10 residues. CDR3 DNA: TGTGCCACGCGCACGGGAGGCTACACCTTC. Protein sequence: CATRTGGYTF.

The chain carries TRBV7-9 and TRBJ2-5, with 9 bases aligning to TRBD2. The germline gives CDR1 SEHNR, CDR2 FQNEAQ (reference sequence). V gave up 8 bases and J gave up 1 base; unmatched junction bases: 14. CDR3 size: 17 residues. The chain's CDR3 is CASLSSLAGTGQETQYF. CDR3 nucleotide sequence: TGTGCCAGCCTCTCTTCGCTAGCGGGGACGGGCCAAGAGACCCAGTACTTC.

The gene calls are TRBV5-1 and TRBJ1-1, with D perhaps TRBD1 (6 bases). Trimming took 0 bases from V and 5 from J, leaving 11 bases between them. This CDR3 is built from 14 residues. Germline assignment: CDR1 SGHRS and CDR2 YFSETQ. This chain's CDR3 is CASSLVGGRTEAFF. DNA for the CDR3: TGCGCCAGCAGCTTGGTCGGGGGGCGTACTGAAGCTTTCTTT. The variable domain in full, completed from reference TRBV5-1 and TRBJ1-1, reads KAGVTQTPRYLIKTRGQQVTLSCSPISGHRSVSWYQQTPGQGLQFLFEYFSETQRNKGNFPGRFSGRQFSNSRSEMNVSTLELGDSALYLCASSLVGGRTEAFFGQGTRLTVV.